One TCR beta chain is described in this entry. Its antigen is currently unknown. These data are taken from a study of post-analysis software for immune sequencing data. Overall study context: The patients showed relapsing-remitting, secondary progressive and progressive-relapsing multiple sclerosis courses. Study observations and caveats: Included in a set of five TRBV segments more frequent in patients than controls were TRBV5-6, TRBV5-1 and TRBV20-1. The F measure placed samples prepared in the same batch into strongly shared clusters.

Unique molecular identifiers featured in each of the TCR beta cDNA libraries. One entry per CDR3 protein, called by TCRdb with MiXCR from the PCR reads. The data contain fewer than 700,000 distinct CDR3 sequences, 44% of them singletons. The CDR3 runs to 15 residues. Trimming at V came to 6 bases and at J to 7 bases, leaving 8 bases not matched to a gene. CDR1 and CDR2 from the germline V gene are PRHDT and FYEKMQ (reference sequence). The source material was blood. V gene TRBV13 combines with J gene TRBJ2-1, with 11 bases that match TRBD1. This TCR was recovered from a girl under 18 with multiple sclerosis. The CDR3 DNA reads TGTGCCAGCAGTATTGGACAGGGGGCTGCAAATGAGCAGTTCTTC. Its protein is CASSIGQGAANEQFF.